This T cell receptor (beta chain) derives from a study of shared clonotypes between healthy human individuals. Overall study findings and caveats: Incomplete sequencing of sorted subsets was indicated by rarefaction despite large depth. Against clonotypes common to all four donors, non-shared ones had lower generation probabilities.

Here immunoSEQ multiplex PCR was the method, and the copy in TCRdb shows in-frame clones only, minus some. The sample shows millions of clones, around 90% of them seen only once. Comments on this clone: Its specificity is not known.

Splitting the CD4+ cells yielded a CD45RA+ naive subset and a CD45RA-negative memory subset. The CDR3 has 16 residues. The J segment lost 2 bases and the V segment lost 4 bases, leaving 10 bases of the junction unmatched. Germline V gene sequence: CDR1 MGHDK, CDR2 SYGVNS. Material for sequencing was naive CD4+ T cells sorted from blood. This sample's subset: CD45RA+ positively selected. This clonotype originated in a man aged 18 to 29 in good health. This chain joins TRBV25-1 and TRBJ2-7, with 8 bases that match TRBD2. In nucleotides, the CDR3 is TGTGCCAGCAGTGGCCCCCCCGGGGGGGGTACCTACGAGCAGTACTTC. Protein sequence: CASSGPPGGGTYEQYF.